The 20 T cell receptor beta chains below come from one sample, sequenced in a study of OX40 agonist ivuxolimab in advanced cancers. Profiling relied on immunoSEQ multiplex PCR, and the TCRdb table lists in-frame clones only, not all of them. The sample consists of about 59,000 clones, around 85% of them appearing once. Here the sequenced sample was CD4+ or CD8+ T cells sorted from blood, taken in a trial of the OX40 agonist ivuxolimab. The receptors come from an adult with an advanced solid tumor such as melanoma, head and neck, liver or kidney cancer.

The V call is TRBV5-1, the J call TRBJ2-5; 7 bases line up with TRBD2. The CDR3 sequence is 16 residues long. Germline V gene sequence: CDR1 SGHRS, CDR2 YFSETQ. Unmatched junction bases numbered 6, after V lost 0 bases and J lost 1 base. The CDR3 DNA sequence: TGCGCCAGCAGCTTGGTTCCTAGCGGCGCCCAAGAGACCCAGTACTTC. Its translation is CASSLVPSGAQETQYF.

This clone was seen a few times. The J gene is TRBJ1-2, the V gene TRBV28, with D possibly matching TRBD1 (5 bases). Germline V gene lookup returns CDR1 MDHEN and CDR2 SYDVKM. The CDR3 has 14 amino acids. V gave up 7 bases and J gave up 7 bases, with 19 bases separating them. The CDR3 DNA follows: TGTGCCAGCAACCCGGGGGGGGTGGTCGGTGGCTACACCTTC. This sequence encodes CASNPGGVVGGYTF.

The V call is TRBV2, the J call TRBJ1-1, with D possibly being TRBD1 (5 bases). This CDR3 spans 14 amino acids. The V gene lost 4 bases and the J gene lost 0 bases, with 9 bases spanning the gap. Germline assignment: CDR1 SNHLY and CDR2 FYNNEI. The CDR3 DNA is TGTGCCAGCAGTGCAGGGTCAGTGAACACTGAAGCTTTCTTT. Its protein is CASSAGSVNTEAFF.

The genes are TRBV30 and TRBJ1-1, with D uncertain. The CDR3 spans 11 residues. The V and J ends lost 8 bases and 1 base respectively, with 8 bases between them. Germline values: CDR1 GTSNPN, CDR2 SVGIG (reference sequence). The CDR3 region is CALERNTEAFF. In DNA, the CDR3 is TGTGCCCTTGAGCGGAACACTGAAGCTTTCTTT.

CDR3: CASSSMHREGNSPLHF. The CDR3 nucleotides are TGTGCCAGCAGCTCAATGCACAGGGAGGGGAATTCACCCCTCCACTTT. The V and J genes are TRBV5-5 and TRBJ1-6; D is possibly TRBD1 (6 bases). The V gene lost 3 bases and the J gene lost 7 bases, with 17 bases spanning the gap. Germline assignment: CDR1 SGHKS and CDR2 YYEKEE (reference sequence). This CDR3 contains 16 residues.

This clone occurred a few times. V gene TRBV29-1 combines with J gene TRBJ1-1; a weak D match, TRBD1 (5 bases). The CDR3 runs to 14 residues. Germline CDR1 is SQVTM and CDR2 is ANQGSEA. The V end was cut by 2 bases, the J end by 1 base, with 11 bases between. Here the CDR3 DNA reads TGCAGCGTTGAAAGGGGTGGGGGGAACACTGAAGCTTTCTTT. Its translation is CSVERGGGNTEAFF.

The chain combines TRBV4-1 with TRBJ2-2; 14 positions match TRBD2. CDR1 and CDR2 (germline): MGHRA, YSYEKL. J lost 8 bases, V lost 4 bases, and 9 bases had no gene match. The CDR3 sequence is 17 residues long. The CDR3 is CASSPYGLAGGGGELFF. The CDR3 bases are TGCGCCAGCAGCCCCTATGGACTAGCGGGAGGAGGGGGGGAGCTGTTTTTT.

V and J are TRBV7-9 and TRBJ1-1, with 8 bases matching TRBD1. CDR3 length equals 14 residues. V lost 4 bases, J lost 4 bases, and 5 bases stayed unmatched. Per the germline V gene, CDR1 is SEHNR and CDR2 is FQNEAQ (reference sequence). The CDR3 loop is CASSSQGASTEAFF. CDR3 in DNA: TGTGCCAGCAGCTCGCAGGGGGCTAGCACTGAAGCTTTCTTT. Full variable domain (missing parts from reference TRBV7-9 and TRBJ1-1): DTGVSQNPRHKITKRGQNVTFRCDPISEHNRLYWYRQTLGQGPEFLTYFQNEAQLEKSRLLSDRFSAERPKGSFSTLEIQRTEQGDSAMYLCASSSQGASTEAFFGQGTRLTVV.

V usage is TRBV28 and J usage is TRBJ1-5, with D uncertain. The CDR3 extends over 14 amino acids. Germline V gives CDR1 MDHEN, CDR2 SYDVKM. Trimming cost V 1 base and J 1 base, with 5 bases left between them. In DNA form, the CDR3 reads TGTGCCAGCAGTTTATCTAACAGCAATCAGCCCCAGCATTTT. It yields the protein CASSLSNSNQPQHF.

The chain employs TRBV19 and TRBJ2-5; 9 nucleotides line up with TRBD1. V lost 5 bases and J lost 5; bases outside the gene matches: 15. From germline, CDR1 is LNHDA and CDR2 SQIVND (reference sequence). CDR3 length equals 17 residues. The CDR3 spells CASSSIKDRGRGETQYF. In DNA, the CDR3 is TGTGCCAGTAGTTCAATCAAGGACAGGGGTCGGGGTGAGACCCAGTACTTC.

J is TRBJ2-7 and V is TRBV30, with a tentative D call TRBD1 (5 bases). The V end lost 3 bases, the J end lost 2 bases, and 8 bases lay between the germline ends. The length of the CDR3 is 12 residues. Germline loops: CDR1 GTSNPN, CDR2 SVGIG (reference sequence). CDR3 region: CAWRGDTYEQYF. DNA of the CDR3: TGTGCCTGGAGAGGGGATACCTACGAGCAGTACTTC.

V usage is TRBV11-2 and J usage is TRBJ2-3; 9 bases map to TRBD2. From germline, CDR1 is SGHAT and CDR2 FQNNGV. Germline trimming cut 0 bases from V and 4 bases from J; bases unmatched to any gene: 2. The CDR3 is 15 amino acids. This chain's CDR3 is CASSLEAGGPDTQYF. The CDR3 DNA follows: TGTGCCAGCAGCTTAGAGGCGGGAGGGCCAGATACGCAGTATTTT. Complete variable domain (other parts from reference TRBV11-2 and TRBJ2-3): EAGVAQSPRYKIIEKRQSVAFWCNPISGHATLYWYQQILGQGPKLLIQFQNNGVVDDSQLPKDRFSAERLKGVDSTLKIQPAKLEDSAVYLCASSLEAGGPDTQYFGPGTRLTVL.

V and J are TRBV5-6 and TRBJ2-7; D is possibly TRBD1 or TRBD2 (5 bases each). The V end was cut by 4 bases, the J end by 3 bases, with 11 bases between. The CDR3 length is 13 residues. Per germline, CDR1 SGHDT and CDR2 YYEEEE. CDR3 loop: CASSLRGVYEQYF. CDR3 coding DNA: TGTGCCAGCAGCCTAAGAGGGGTCTACGAGCAGTACTTC.

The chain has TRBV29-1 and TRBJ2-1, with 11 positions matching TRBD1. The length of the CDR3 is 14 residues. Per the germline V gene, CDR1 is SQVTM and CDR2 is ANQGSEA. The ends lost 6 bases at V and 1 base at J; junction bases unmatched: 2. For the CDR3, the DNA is TGCAGCGTCGGGGACAGGGGGTCCTACAATGAGCAGTTCTTC. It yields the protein CSVGDRGSYNEQFF.

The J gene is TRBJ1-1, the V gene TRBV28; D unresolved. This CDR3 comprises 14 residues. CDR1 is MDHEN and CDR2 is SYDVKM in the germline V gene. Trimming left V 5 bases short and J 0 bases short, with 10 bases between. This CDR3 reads CASSRLQLNTEAFF. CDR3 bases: TGTGCCAGCAGTAGACTACAGTTGAACACTGAAGCTTTCTTT. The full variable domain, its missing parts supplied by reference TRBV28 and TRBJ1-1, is DVKVTQSSRYLVKRTGEKVFLECVQDMDHENMFWYRQDPGLGLRLIYFSYDVKMKEKGDIPEGYSVSREKKERFSLILESASTNQTSMYLCASSRLQLNTEAFFGQGTRLTVV.

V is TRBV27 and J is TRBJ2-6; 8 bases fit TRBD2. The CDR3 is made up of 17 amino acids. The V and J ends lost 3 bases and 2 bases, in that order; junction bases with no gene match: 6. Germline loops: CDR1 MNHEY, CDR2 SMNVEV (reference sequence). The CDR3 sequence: CASSLNGGAAGANVLTF. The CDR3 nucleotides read TGTGCCAGCAGTTTGAACGGGGGGGCCGCTGGGGCCAACGTCCTGACTTTC.

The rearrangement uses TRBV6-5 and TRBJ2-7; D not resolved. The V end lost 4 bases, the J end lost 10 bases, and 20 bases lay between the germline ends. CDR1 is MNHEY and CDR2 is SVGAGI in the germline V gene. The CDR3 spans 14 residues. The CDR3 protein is CASSSQVLGHGQYF. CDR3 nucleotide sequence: TGTGCCAGCAGTTCCCAGGTTCTCGGCCACGGTCAGTACTTC.

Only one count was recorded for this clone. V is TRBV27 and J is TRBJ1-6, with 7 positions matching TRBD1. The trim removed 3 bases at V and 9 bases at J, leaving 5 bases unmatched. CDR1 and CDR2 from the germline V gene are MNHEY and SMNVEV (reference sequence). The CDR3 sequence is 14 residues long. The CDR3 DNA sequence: TGTGCCAGCAGTTTTGGGCAGGGGGTTTCACCCCTCCACTTT. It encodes CASSFGQGVSPLHF.

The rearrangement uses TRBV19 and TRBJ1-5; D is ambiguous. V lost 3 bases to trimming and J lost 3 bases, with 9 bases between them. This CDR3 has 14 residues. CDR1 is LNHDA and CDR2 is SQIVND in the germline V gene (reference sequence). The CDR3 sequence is CASSISGLNQPQHF. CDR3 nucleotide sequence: TGTGCCAGTAGTATCTCCGGGCTCAATCAGCCCCAGCATTTT.

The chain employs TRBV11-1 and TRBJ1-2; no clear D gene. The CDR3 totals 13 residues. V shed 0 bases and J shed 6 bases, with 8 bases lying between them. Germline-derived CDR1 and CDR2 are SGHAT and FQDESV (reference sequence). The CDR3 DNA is TGTGCCAGCAGCTTAGCGCTCGGAAATGGCTACACCTTC. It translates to CASSLALGNGYTF.